Reported below is one T cell receptor beta chain. Germline assignment: CDR1 KGHDR and CDR2 SFDVKD. The length of the CDR3 is 16 residues. The V and J ends lost 4 bases and 3 bases, in that order; junction bases with no gene match: 10. The sample comes from a study of blood T cell repertoires in COVID-19. Across the study: Specimens from acute and convalescent COVID-19 originated in the United States, Italy and Spain. From T cells, B-cell-depleted T cells, or PBMCs came the material, which was cDNA or gDNA.

Per the original methods: Nucleated cell counts were estimated from reference gene primer amplification. Only in-frame clones appear in the TCRdb table, and some are missing; sequencing was by immunoSEQ multiplex PCR. Clone size and the V and J calls come from that table; the DNA yielded D and trimming. The sample shows 100,000 or so clones, 85% of them seen only once. This chain joins TRBV24-1 and TRBJ1-2; 7 bases match TRBD1. The receptor's source is a woman in her 70s with active or convalescent COVID-19. The sequenced sample consisted of peripheral blood. Here the CDR3 reads CATSETTGEPYYGYTF. CDR3 DNA: TGTGCCACCAGTGAAACCACAGGGGAGCCCTACTATGGCTACACCTTC.